The 24 T cell receptor beta chains below were found in one sample sequenced in a study of vaccination and CD4 T cells after COVID-19. TCRdb used MiXCR to reprocess the PCR reads, holding one entry per CDR3 protein. This table holds approximately 30,000 distinct CDR3 sequences, under 60% found once. Time point in this sample: late sampling 161 to 241 days after vaccination in three convalescent patients. The sample was CD4+ T cells from blood, taken about 7 months after SARS-CoV-2 vaccination. These receptor sequences come from a human donor who had recovered from COVID-19.

This clonotype came up once. This rearrangement joins TRBV28 to TRBJ1-6, with 8 nucleotides matching TRBD1. After removal of 7 bases from V and 10 bases from J, the junction contained 12 bases not matched to a gene. This CDR3 contains 15 residues. Looked up from germline, CDR1 is MDHEN and CDR2 is SYDVKM. The chain's CDR3 is CASTPGGERWSPLHF. The CDR3 coding sequence is TGTGCCAGCACCCCAGGGGGCGAACGGTGGTCACCCCTCCACTTT.

The chain combines TRBV29-1 with TRBJ2-1, with D possibly matching TRBD1 (6 bases). V shed 3 bases and J shed 5 bases, with 17 bases lying between them. In germline, CDR1 is SQVTM, CDR2 ANQGSEA. The CDR3 is 15 residues long. The CDR3 here is CSVEGSGETNNEQFF. The CDR3 DNA follows: TGCAGCGTTGAGGGGTCAGGGGAAACTAACAATGAGCAGTTCTTC.

CDR3 residues: CASSSLGTDNEQFF. The CDR3 DNA reads as TGTGCCAGCAGTTCCCTCGGCACGGACAATGAGCAGTTCTTC. V is TRBV27 and J is TRBJ2-1; D is ambiguous. Germline lookup yields CDR1 MNHEY and CDR2 SMNVEV (reference sequence). This CDR3 spans 14 amino acids. V was cut by 4 bases and J by 5 bases, with 12 bases left in between.

The table lists this clonotype with a few counts. The gene calls are TRBV28 and TRBJ1-2; the D gene is possibly TRBD1 (5 bases). The CDR3 consists of 13 residues. CDR1 is MDHEN and CDR2 is SYDVKM in the germline V gene. V lost 9 bases and J lost 4, with 15 bases in between. This CDR3 reads CASRGSQVYGYTF. CDR3 in DNA: TGTGCCAGTCGGGGCAGCCAAGTCTATGGCTACACCTTC.

The genes are TRBV20-1 and TRBJ2-7; TRBD1 is a possible D gene (6 bases). The ends were cut back, 2 bases at V and 7 bases at J, with 21 bases in the middle. The CDR3 covers 15 residues. In germline, CDR1 is DFQATT, CDR2 SNEGSKA (reference sequence). The CDR3 region is CSARRGGGISLEQYF. The CDR3, as DNA: TGCAGTGCTAGAAGAGGTGGGGGCATCAGTTTGGAGCAGTACTTC.

This chain joins TRBV10-3 and TRBJ1-2, with D possibly being TRBD1 (6 bases). Deletions cut 4 bases from V and 7 bases from J, with 19 bases between. Germline V CDR1 and CDR2: ENHRY, SYGVKD. The CDR3 runs 15 residues. The CDR3 loop is CAISVHRSQGFGYTF. CDR3 nucleotide sequence: TGTGCCATCAGTGTTCACAGGTCCCAGGGGTTTGGCTACACCTTC.

This clonotype was recorded a few times. The V and J genes are TRBV28 and TRBJ1-2; D is perhaps TRBD1 (6 bases). Trimming took off 2 bases at V and 6 bases at J, with 16 bases between the two ends. Germline CDR1 is MDHEN and CDR2 is SYDVKM. The CDR3 is 15 residues long. Here the CDR3 DNA reads TGTGCCAGCAGTTTAGCCTCCGCAGGGGTGGATGGCTACACCTTC. Amino acids: CASSLASAGVDGYTF.

This chain joins TRBV20-1 and TRBJ2-7; 7 bases fit TRBD2. V trimming: 1 base; J trimming: 2 bases; junction bases outside the gene matches: 5. The CDR3 has 14 amino acids. Per the germline V gene, CDR1 is DFQATT and CDR2 is SNEGSKA (reference sequence). Written as DNA, the CDR3 is TGCAGTGCTAGAGGCGGCGGGGGTGCCTACGAGCAGTACTTC. This encodes CSARGGGGAYEQYF.

V and J are TRBV2 and TRBJ1-6, with 8 bases that match TRBD1. The CDR3 is made up of 15 amino acids. Germline CDR1 and CDR2: SNHLY and FYNNEI. V lost 4 bases, J lost 9 bases, and 8 bases stayed unmatched. DNA for the CDR3: TGTGCCAGCAGTGTGAACACAGGGGGAGTTTCACCCCTCCACTTT. Encoded protein: CASSVNTGGVSPLHF.

V and J are TRBV18 and TRBJ2-1; 8 bases map to TRBD2. CDR1 is KGHSH and CDR2 is LQKENI in the germline V gene. The CDR3 runs 17 residues. V was pared by 2 bases and J by 2 bases, with 8 bases of the junction left unmatched. CDR3 in DNA: TGTGCCAGCTCACCAAAAACTAGCGGTTCTACCTACAATGAGCAGTTCTTC. As protein: CASSPKTSGSTYNEQFF. Together with reference TRBV18 and TRBJ2-1, the CDR3 gives the full variable domain: NAGVMQNPRHLVRRRGQEARLRCSPMKGHSHVYWYRQLPEEGLKFMVYLQKENIIDESGMPKERFSAEFPKEGPSILRIQQVVRGDSAAYFCASSPKTSGSTYNEQFFGPGTRLTVL.

The chain joins TRBV2 to TRBJ1-1, with D possibly matching TRBD1 (5 bases). In germline, CDR1 is SNHLY, CDR2 FYNNEI. V lost 7 bases and J 0 bases, leaving 15 bases between the germline ends. This CDR3 has 15 residues. The DNA for the CDR3 is TGTGCCAGCAACGGGCCAGGGAGCATGAACACTGAAGCTTTCTTT. As protein: CASNGPGSMNTEAFF.

This clonotype showed up just a few times. The chain links TRBV7-9 to TRBJ2-2, with 7 bases lining up with TRBD1. J was trimmed by 7 bases and V by 3 bases; bases with no gene match: 8. Germline-derived CDR1 and CDR2 are SEHNR and FQNEAQ (reference sequence). This CDR3 region has 15 residues. CDR3 sequence: CASSLTGRRDGELFF. DNA for the CDR3: TGTGCCAGCAGCTTGACAGGGCGCCGTGACGGGGAGCTGTTTTTT.

The gene calls are TRBV2 and TRBJ2-5, with 9 positions matching TRBD2. The CDR3 loop spans 14 amino acids. V lost 3 bases to trimming and J lost 5 bases; unmatched junction nucleotides: 4. Germline assignment: CDR1 SNHLY and CDR2 FYNNEI. The CDR3 region is CASSDGREGETQYF. Written as DNA, the CDR3 is TGTGCCAGCAGTGATGGGCGGGAGGGGGAGACCCAGTACTTC.

The gene calls are TRBV10-3 and TRBJ2-7; 8 bases are shared with TRBD1. The CDR3 totals 15 residues. The V segment lost 4 bases and the J segment 2 bases; nucleotides outside the gene matches: 7. CDR1 and CDR2 from the germline V gene are ENHRY and SYGVKD. DNA for the CDR3: TGTGCCATCAGTGCGATCGACAGGGGAGCCTACGAGCAGTACTTC. Translating it yields CAISAIDRGAYEQYF.

This sequence joins TRBV5-4 and TRBJ2-3; D remains ambiguous. Per germline, CDR1 SGHNT and CDR2 YYREEE (reference sequence). The CDR3 has 15 amino acids. V was clipped by 0 bases and J by 2 bases, with 10 bases between them. CDR3 nucleotide sequence: TGTGCCAGCAGCTTGGATTCGGGTTTCACAGATACGCAGTATTTT. It yields the protein CASSLDSGFTDTQYF.

This clonotype was picked up a small number of times. The chain employs TRBV19 and TRBJ2-5; a weak D match, TRBD1 (5 bases). This CDR3 has 14 amino acids. In germline, CDR1 is LNHDA, CDR2 SQIVND (reference sequence). Trimming took off 4 bases at V and 3 bases at J, with 12 bases between the two ends. The CDR3 loop is CASSKRTLEETQYF. CDR3 DNA: TGTGCCAGTAGTAAACGGACACTTGAAGAGACCCAGTACTTC.

This clonotype was seen a few times. The rearrangement joins TRBV7-2 to TRBJ2-3; D is perhaps TRBD1 (5 bases). The CDR3 totals 16 residues. Trimming removed 2 bases at V and 2 bases at J, with 14 bases between. Germline V gene data show CDR1 as SGHTA and CDR2 as FQGNSA. CDR3 sequence reads: CASSLNGGANTDTQYF. The CDR3 region has the DNA TGTGCCAGCAGCTTAAATGGTGGGGCGAACACAGATACGCAGTATTTT.

This clonotype has only a few counts. The V gene is TRBV7-2, the J gene TRBJ2-7, with no clear D. The CDR3 consists of 14 residues. V lost 5 bases and J 5 bases, leaving 16 bases between the germline ends. The germline V gene has CDR1 SGHTA and CDR2 FQGNSA. CDR3 coding DNA: TGTGCCAGCAGCGAACTTCACTCGGCGGACGAGCAGTACTTC. Translation: CASSELHSADEQYF.

The chain links TRBV2 to TRBJ2-6; TRBD1 agrees at 8 bases. Trimming cost V 5 bases and J 1 base; bases outside gene matches: 4. CDR3 length equals 16 residues. Germline CDR1 and CDR2: SNHLY and FYNNEI. The CDR3 coding sequence is TGTGCCAGCAGTCTATGGACAGGGTCTGGGGCCAACGTCCTGACTTTC. Amino acid sequence: CASSLWTGSGANVLTF. The whole variable domain, filled in from reference TRBV2 and TRBJ2-6, reads EPEVTQTPSHQVTQMGQEVILRCVPISNHLYFYWYRQILGQKVEFLVSFYNNEISEKSEIFDDQFSVERPDGSNFTLKIRSTKLEDSAMYFCASSLWTGSGANVLTFGAGSRLTVL.

This clonotype turned up a few times. V usage is TRBV15 and J usage is TRBJ1-2, with D tentatively TRBD1 (6 bases). The CDR3 runs 15 residues. V was pared by 2 bases and J by 8 bases, with 18 bases between. CDR1 and CDR2 (germline): LNHNV, YYDKDF (reference sequence). CDR3 amino acids: CATSRPSGARVGYTF. CDR3 coding DNA: TGTGCCACCAGCAGACCCTCGGGGGCGCGAGTCGGCTACACCTTC.

A word on this clonotype: A junction boundary mismatches the germline segment, possibly from a read error. The chain links TRBV27 to TRBJ2-3, with a weak D call TRBD1 (8 bases). The CDR3 sequence is 20 residues long. CDR1 is MNHEY and CDR2 is SMNVEV in the germline V gene (reference sequence). The CDR3 bases are TGCGCCAGCAGCCAAGGGGCCAGGGGGCTCGAGGGAGGGGTCACAGATACGCAGTATTTT. Its translation is CASSQGARGLEGGVTDTQYF.

This clonotype came up once. The chain combines TRBV7-3 with TRBJ2-7; TRBD1 matches 11 bases. Germline trimming cut 1 base from V and 5 bases from J; bases unmatched to any gene: 4. The CDR3 runs to 15 residues. Per the germline V gene, CDR1 is SGHTA and CDR2 is FQGTGA. The CDR3 loop reads CASSLSGQGADEQYF. DNA for the CDR3: TGTGCCAGCAGCTTAAGCGGACAGGGGGCCGACGAGCAGTACTTC.

This clonotype was seen more than once but under ten times. The J gene is TRBJ2-7, the V gene TRBV7-4, with 7 bases identical to TRBD1. V was pared by 0 bases and J by 0 bases, with 11 bases of the junction left unmatched. The CDR3 has 18 amino acids. Looked up from germline, CDR1 is SGHVT and CDR2 is SQSDAQ. CDR3 nucleotides: TGTGCCAGCAGCTTAGCGCTCCCCGGGACAGCAAGCTCCTACGAGCAGTACTTC. It yields the protein CASSLALPGTASSYEQYF.

The gene calls are TRBV20-1 and TRBJ2-1, with 11 bases aligning to TRBD2. Germline lookup yields CDR1 DFQATT and CDR2 SNEGSKA (reference sequence). Trimming cost V 3 bases and J 8 bases; bases outside gene matches: 21. CDR3 size: 19 residues. The CDR3 nucleotides read TGCAGTGCTAGGTGGAAACCAGAGGATACTAGCGGGAGTACGTATGAGCAGTTCTTC. This sequence encodes CSARWKPEDTSGSTYEQFF.